The clone carrying this T cell receptor beta chain was counted a few times. What it recognizes is unknown. The sample belongs to a study of early T cells in non-severe SARS-CoV-2 infection. Study-level background: Chains stayed unpaired after sequencing of bulk RNA from unsorted whole blood. Study results and caveats: Clonotype matching in VDJdb favored anti-spike CD8 responses and did not capture private and CD4 specificities.

Germline loops: CDR1 SQVTM, CDR2 ANQGSEA. This CDR3 has 13 amino acids. Between the trimmed V and J ends, which lost 0 bases and 7 bases, there was a span of 10 bases. Each single cDNA molecule received a unique molecular identifier. Each CDR3 protein is one row after TCRdb ran MiXCR on the 5' RACE reads. Among about 80,000 distinct CDR3 sequences listed, around 10% were seen once. The sequence was obtained from an adult who was a healthcare worker with PCR-confirmed SARS-CoV-2 infection or an uninfected control (not recorded which). The chain joins TRBV29-1 to TRBJ2-1; perhaps TRBD1 as D (6 bases). Material: whole blood. The CDR3 region is CSVEDRGENEQFF. In DNA form, the CDR3 reads TGCAGCGTTGAAGACAGGGGAGAAAATGAGCAGTTCTTC.